This TCR beta chain was captured in a study of T cell repertoires in cytomegalovirus infection. Study in general: The authors relied on CMV epitopes, both recently identified HLA-C-restricted and well-studied HLA-B-restricted. It was the public TCR beta signatures that indicated both CMV infection and matching HLA type. Whole-study findings and limits: Adding up the frequency of public TCR beta families identified people who carried CMV plus the relevant HLA.

The CDR3 is made up of 18 amino acids. The V end lost 5 bases, the J end lost 4 bases, and 26 bases lay between the germline ends. Germline V gives CDR1 MDHEN, CDR2 SYDVKM. TCRdb redid the calling of the reads with MiXCR, one entry per CDR3 protein. The sample carries under 50,000 distinct CDR3 sequences, 20% to 25% recorded once. This clonotype was seen more than once but under ten times. Its cognate antigen is unknown. This rearrangement joins TRBV28 to TRBJ2-5, with D perhaps TRBD2 (5 bases). The TCR originated in a human donor in good health (CMV status not recorded). Some clones in this sample may be carry-over from other donors' samples. Sequencing used CD8+ T cells from cultured PBMCs, obtained from culture after CMV antigen stimulation. Here the CDR3 DNA reads TGTGCCAGCAGTCTACGGCCCCTGAGCACTCACAGCGGAGAGACCCAGTACTTC. Protein: CASSLRPLSTHSGETQYF.